The 28 T cell receptor beta chains below were found in one sample sequenced in a study of blood T cell repertoires in COVID-19. Only in-frame clones appear in the TCRdb table, and some are missing; sequencing was by immunoSEQ multiplex PCR. The table records 200,000 to 250,000 clones, nearly 85% of them present only once. Input material: peripheral blood. The receptor source for this set is a human donor in a cohort sampled during active COVID-19.

This rearrangement joins TRBV6-5 to TRBJ1-2; no firm D call. V dropped 2 bases and J dropped 4 bases, with 11 bases sitting between them. CDR3 length: 14 amino acids. CDR1 MNHEY and CDR2 SVGAGI come from the germline V gene. In DNA, the CDR3 is TGTGCCAGCAGTTACAACCCACATGCCTATGGCTACACCTTC. This translates into CASSYNPHAYGYTF.

This clone was counted a few times. The rearrangement joins TRBV18 to TRBJ2-3; TRBD2 agrees at 7 bases. Looked up from germline, CDR1 is KGHSH and CDR2 is LQKENI. The CDR3 runs 17 residues. V shed 3 bases and J 5 bases; nucleotides not matched to a gene: 14. The chain's CDR3 is CASSPPGGLTGGDTQYF. The CDR3 bases are TGTGCCAGCTCACCCCCAGGAGGACTGACGGGGGGAGATACGCAGTATTTT.

The rearrangement uses TRBV20-1 and TRBJ1-2; a weak D match, TRBD1 (5 bases). Germline CDR1 DFQATT, CDR2 SNEGSKA (reference sequence). The CDR3 has 11 amino acids. V lost 5 bases, J lost 7 bases, and 11 bases lay in between. CDR3 sequence (DNA): TGCAGTGCTTGGGGCGTAGGTGGCTACACCTTC. This translates into CSAWGVGGYTF.

This clone was recorded only once. J is TRBJ1-2 and V is TRBV7-2; D not certain. Germline CDR1 is SGHTA and CDR2 is FQGNSA. The CDR3 is made up of 13 amino acids. Between the trimmed V and J ends, which lost 5 bases and 1 base, there was a span of 8 bases. This CDR3 is CASSPSINYGYTF. In DNA form, the CDR3 reads TGTGCCAGCAGCCCGTCTATTAACTATGGCTACACCTTC.

V and J are TRBV4-1 and TRBJ2-7; D might be TRBD1 (5 bases). CDR1 and CDR2 (germline): MGHRA, YSYEKL. The CDR3 is made up of 15 amino acids. V was shortened by 1 base and J by 3 bases, with 13 bases between the two germline ends. The CDR3 DNA reads as TGCGCCAGCAGCCAAGGGCAGGGAACAGTCTACGAGCAGTACTTC. It translates to CASSQGQGTVYEQYF.

The chain recombines TRBV24-1 with TRBJ1-5; D not resolved. The CDR3 runs to 13 residues. The germline V gene encodes CDR1 KGHDR and CDR2 SFDVKD. V lost 5 bases, J lost 10 bases, and 14 bases lay in between. The CDR3 is CATSGEGLRPQHF. The CDR3 bases are TGTGCCACCAGTGGAGAGGGATTAAGACCCCAGCATTTT.

The chain recombines TRBV11-2 with TRBJ1-5; D is unresolved. This CDR3 is 14 amino acids long. Trimming left V 5 bases short and J 2 bases short, with 10 bases between. The germline CDR1 and CDR2 sequences are SGHAT and FQNNGV. The CDR3 here is CASSTQSGNQPQHF. The CDR3 coding sequence is TGTGCCAGCAGCACCCAGTCTGGCAATCAGCCCCAGCATTTT.

J is TRBJ1-1 and V is TRBV10-2; D gene uncertain. Trimming pared 3 bases from V and 2 bases from J, leaving 10 bases between. The CDR3 extends over 14 amino acids. In germline, CDR1 is WSHSY, CDR2 SAAADI. DNA of the CDR3: TGCGCCAGCAGTGAACGGAGAGATAACACTGAAGCTTTCTTT. It codes for CASSERRDNTEAFF.

V is TRBV6-5 and J is TRBJ2-1; TRBD1 agrees at 7 bases. The CDR3 consists of 15 residues. Trimming at V came to 2 bases and at J to 7 bases, leaving 8 bases not matched to a gene. The V gene's germline CDR1 is MNHEY and CDR2 SVGAGI. This CDR3 reads CASSYPGQKGNEQFF. DNA for the CDR3: TGTGCCAGCAGTTACCCGGGACAGAAGGGGAATGAGCAGTTCTTC.

The rearrangement links TRBV20-1 to TRBJ2-5; D not resolved. Trimming stripped 3 bases from V and 4 bases from J, with 3 bases between. Germline loops: CDR1 DFQATT, CDR2 SNEGSKA (reference sequence). The CDR3 is 10 amino acids. The CDR3, as DNA: TGCAGTGCTAGGGCAGAGACCCAGTACTTC. Protein: CSARAETQYF.

This CDR3 reads CASSLGAGAVYEQYF. The CDR3 region has the DNA TGTGCCAGCAGCCTGGGAGCGGGAGCGGTTTACGAGCAGTACTTC. This chain links TRBV5-4 with TRBJ2-7; 8 bases line up with TRBD2. Germline V gene sequence: CDR1 SGHNT, CDR2 YYREEE (reference sequence). The CDR3 runs 15 residues. V lost 4 bases, J lost 4 bases, and 10 bases stayed unmatched.

The rearrangement links TRBV15 to TRBJ1-3, with TRBD1 matching 7 bases. The CDR3 is 16 amino acids. CDR1 is LNHNV, CDR2 YYDKDF, per germline (reference sequence). The trim removed 3 bases at V and 3 bases at J, leaving 8 bases unmatched. The chain's CDR3 is CATSRPDRERGNTIYF. The CDR3 DNA follows: TGTGCCACCAGCAGGCCAGACAGGGAGCGTGGAAACACCATATATTTT.

J is TRBJ2-1 and V is TRBV25-1; 11 positions match TRBD2. The CDR3 spans 17 residues. Germline CDR1 MGHDK, CDR2 SYGVNS. J lost 0 bases, V lost 4 bases, and 5 bases had no gene match. This chain's CDR3 is CASSGLAGGSSYNEQFF. Written as DNA, the CDR3 is TGTGCCAGCAGTGGCCTAGCGGGGGGCAGCTCCTACAATGAGCAGTTCTTC.

The chain links TRBV5-1 to TRBJ2-1, with 14 bases identical to TRBD2. V lost 0 bases to trimming and J lost 1 base; unmatched junction nucleotides: 3. The CDR3 length is 18 residues. CDR1 and CDR2 (germline): SGHRS, YFSETQ. This CDR3 is CASSLAGLAGDSYNEQFF. The CDR3 DNA sequence: TGCGCCAGCAGCTTGGCGGGACTAGCGGGGGATTCCTACAATGAGCAGTTCTTC.

The V call is TRBV3-1 (or the pseudogene TRBV3-2), the J call TRBJ1-3; D is uncertain. Germline lookup yields CDR1 LGHDT and CDR2 YNNKEL (reference sequence). CDR3 length: 12 amino acids. Trimming left V 4 bases short and J 8 bases short, with 9 bases between. The CDR3 loop is CASSLKSYTIYF. The CDR3 bases are TGTGCCAGCAGCCTAAAGAGCTACACCATATATTTT.

J is TRBJ2-7 and V is TRBV27, with TRBD1 matching over 9 bases. The V gene end was trimmed by 6 bases and the J gene end by 1 base; junction bases not matched to a gene: 7. CDR1 is MNHEY, CDR2 SMNVEV, per germline (reference sequence). There are 15 residues in the CDR3. Written as DNA, the CDR3 is TGTGCCAGCAGGAGGGGACAGGGAGGTTCCTACGAGCAGTACTTC. It codes for CASRRGQGGSYEQYF.

The V call is TRBV29-1, the J call TRBJ2-3, with D maybe TRBD1 (5 bases). The CDR3 runs 12 residues. Trimming shortened V by 0 bases and J by 9 bases, and 10 bases separated the two germline ends. The germline V gene encodes CDR1 SQVTM and CDR2 ANQGSEA. CDR3 bases: TGCAGCGTTGAAGACCAGACAGTAACGCAGTATTTT. Protein sequence: CSVEDQTVTQYF.

The V gene is TRBV18, the J gene TRBJ1-5; D unresolved. Trimming took 2 bases from V and 2 from J, leaving 13 bases between them. Germline CDR1 is KGHSH and CDR2 is LQKENI. The CDR3 loop spans 16 amino acids. In DNA form, the CDR3 reads TGTGCCAGCTCACCAGCGCGGACTTTAGGCAATCAGCCCCAGCATTTT. Amino acids: CASSPARTLGNQPQHF.

The rearrangement uses TRBV5-1 and TRBJ2-3; 10 nucleotides agree with TRBD2. CDR1 is SGHRS, CDR2 YFSETQ, per germline. After removal of 0 bases from V and 2 bases from J, the junction contained 3 bases not matched to a gene. CDR3 length: 16 amino acids. The CDR3, as DNA: TGCGCCAGCAGCTTGGAAGCGGGGGGGTCCACAGATACGCAGTATTTT. This translates into CASSLEAGGSTDTQYF.

The chain joins TRBV6-5 to TRBJ2-3; TRBD2 agrees at 11 bases. The CDR3 is 15 amino acids. J was trimmed by 4 bases and V by 6 bases; bases with no gene match: 6. Germline-derived CDR1 and CDR2 are MNHEY and SVGAGI. The CDR3 nucleotides are TGTGCCAGCAGCCTAACTAGCGGGAGTTCAGATACGCAGTATTTT. This codes for CASSLTSGSSDTQYF.

CDR3 sequence: CASSLAGGVYEQYF. The CDR3 coding sequence is TGTGCCAGCAGCCTCGCAGGGGGCGTCTACGAGCAGTACTTC. The chain recombines TRBV13 with TRBJ2-7; the match to TRBD1 covers 8 bases. CDR3 length: 14 residues. Germline V gene lookup returns CDR1 PRHDT and CDR2 FYEKMQ (reference sequence). With V trimmed by 5 bases and J by 3 bases, 6 bases remained unmatched.

The chain couples TRBV18 to TRBJ2-7, with D unresolved. The V gene lost 2 bases and the J gene lost 0 bases, with 11 bases spanning the gap. Looked up from germline, CDR1 is KGHSH and CDR2 is LQKENI. The CDR3 totals 15 residues. The CDR3 reads CASSPVQVTSYEQYF. Written as DNA, the CDR3 is TGTGCCAGCTCACCAGTTCAGGTTACCTCCTACGAGCAGTACTTC.

As concerns this clone: Additional DNA sequences in this sample encode the identical CDR3. V gene TRBV7-3 combines with J gene TRBJ2-3; 9 nucleotides match TRBD2. CDR1 SGHTA and CDR2 FQGTGA come from the germline V gene. The CDR3 covers 13 residues. The V and J ends lost 8 bases and 1 base, in that order; junction bases with no gene match: 1. CDR3 DNA sequence: TGTGCCAGCTCTAGCGGGGGCACAGATACGCAGTATTTT. Protein sequence: CASSSGGTDTQYF.

V usage is TRBV6-5 and J usage is TRBJ2-1; a possible D gene is TRBD2 (6 bases). This CDR3 has 14 amino acids. The germline V and J ends were trimmed by 0 bases and 7 bases, with 10 bases remaining between them. Germline V lookup: CDR1 MNHEY, CDR2 SVGAGI. The CDR3: CASSYSWGRNEQFF. CDR3 sequence (DNA): TGTGCCAGCAGTTACTCTTGGGGGAGGAATGAGCAGTTCTTC.

Concerning this clone itself: Other DNA sequences of this sample code for an identical CDR3. V and J are TRBV5-1 and TRBJ2-3, with a weak D call TRBD2 (6 bases). Trimming pared 4 bases from V and 4 bases from J, leaving 16 bases between. The CDR3 is made up of 15 amino acids. Germline V CDR1 and CDR2: SGHRS, YFSETQ. CDR3 in amino acids: CASSPLGGRSDTQYF. DNA for the CDR3: TGCGCCAGCAGCCCGTTGGGGGGAAGGTCAGATACGCAGTATTTT.

V is TRBV2 and J is TRBJ1-4; no definite D call. V was cut by 2 bases and J by 4 bases, with 8 bases left in between. This CDR3 comprises 14 residues. Germline V gene sequence: CDR1 SNHLY, CDR2 FYNNEI. This CDR3 reads CASSETPYNEKLFF. In nucleotides, the CDR3 is TGTGCCAGCAGTGAAACACCTTATAATGAAAAACTGTTTTTT.

The rearrangement joins TRBV7-6 to TRBJ2-1; 7 nucleotides match TRBD1. V gave up 5 bases and J gave up 0 bases; unmatched junction bases: 10. The CDR3 has 17 amino acids. Germline V gene lookup returns CDR1 SGHVS and CDR2 FNYEAQ. As DNA, the CDR3 is TGTGCCAGCAGCCGACATACCAGGGGGACCTCCTACAATGAGCAGTTCTTC. Translation gives CASSRHTRGTSYNEQFF.

This clone occurred many times. The chain joins TRBV28 to TRBJ2-2; D might be TRBD2 (5 bases). From germline, CDR1 is MDHEN and CDR2 SYDVKM. This CDR3 has 14 residues. The germline V and J ends were trimmed by 6 bases and 4 bases, with 12 bases remaining between them. The CDR3, as DNA: TGTGCCAGCAGACCCTTTGGGAGCACCGGGGAGCTGTTTTTT. Its protein is CASRPFGSTGELFF. The variable domain in full, completed from reference TRBV28 and TRBJ2-2, reads DVKVTQSSRYLVKRTGEKVFLECVQDMDHENMFWYRQDPGLGLRLIYFSYDVKMKEKGDIPEGYSVSREKKERFSLILESASTNQTSMYLCASRPFGSTGELFFGEGSRLTVL.